The source of this T cell receptor beta chain is a study of blood T cell repertoires in COVID-19. The wider study: The origin of the acute and convalescent COVID-19 samples was the United States, Italy and Spain. PBMCs, B-cell-depleted T cells, or T cells were the source of the cDNA or gDNA that made up the material.

Per the original methods: Amplified reference gene primers provided the basis for estimating nucleated cell counts. Some clones are missing from TCRdb's copy, which holds only in-frame ones; the method was immunoSEQ multiplex PCR. V, J and clone size are taken as reported in that table, and D and trimming were inferred from the DNA itself. This sample has 200,000 to 300,000 clones; roughly 80% occur once, and the top ten carry 9.5% to 15%. CDR3 length: 15 residues. The V gene's germline CDR1 is SEHNR and CDR2 FQNEAQ (reference sequence). Trimming cost V 3 bases and J 6 bases, with 17 bases left between them.

The chain employs TRBV7-9 and TRBJ1-1; D call uncertain. This receptor was identified in a woman between 55 and 75 years old with active or convalescent COVID-19. Sequenced input: peripheral blood. The CDR3 DNA sequence: TGTGCCAGCAGCTTGCAGGCTTCTTTTAGCGCTGAAGCTTTCTTT. Translation gives CASSLQASFSAEAFF.